This T cell receptor (beta chain) was sequenced in a study of response to subunit inactivated influenza vaccine listed by TCRdb under 2018. Background on the whole study: Deep quantitative profiling of the T cell receptor repertoire was used in the study to follow responses to a trivalent subunit inactivated influenza vaccine. The investigation overall reported the following: The authors suggested that each seasonal influenza vaccination may recruit only a limited number of new T cells.

As to this clonotype: Its antigen target is currently unknown. Nothing much larger sits one base from this clone, and base qualities are not available.

Library prep was done by RT-PCR. The instrument given in TCRdb is Illumina HiSeq 2500. The public reads were run again by TCRdb, first through fastp at Q25 and then through MiXCR, and only productive beta chains were kept. Every entry covers one CDR3 protein and lists the most common genes and DNA from its rows. This sample gives hundreds of thousands of distinct CDR3 sequences in total; 25% of them show up just once. The leading ten clones occupy less than 2.5% of the sample. V lost 2 bases and J lost 0 bases; the stretch between them is 11 bases long. From the cysteine through the phenylalanine, the CDR3 covers 16 amino acids. Only the CDR3 part of the read is kept: 48 bases, read in frame from the first base. CDR1 and CDR2 are drawn from the germline V gene: ENHRY, SYGVKD.

This specimen was CD4+ T cells sorted from PBMCs, taken roughly 5 days after vaccination. In this chain, TRBV10-3 is recombined with TRBJ1-5, and perhaps TRBD1 as D gene, on 5 matching bases. This TCR derives from a man aged 50-60 years who received an inactivated influenza vaccine. Donor details come from another sample of the same person, matched by shared clones. This receptor carries the CDR3 CAISETRGDSNQPQHF. The nucleotides read TGTGCCATCAGTGAGACGAGGGGAGATAGCAATCAGCCCCAGCATTTT.